Sequencing of this TCR beta chain was carried out in a study of cytomegalovirus exposure and HLA in healthy donors. The PCR used 60 Vbeta and 13 Jbeta primers. Some clones are missing from TCRdb's copy, which holds only in-frame ones; the method was immunoSEQ multiplex PCR. Altogether some 170,000 clones are present, roughly 76% being singletons, with the ten largest covering 4.9%. In this sample, this clone turned up once. Its target is not known. Findings and caveats of the study: Through in vitro validation, a few CMV-associated chains were shown to be specific for CMV antigens. Presence/absence analyses supposed approximately even sequencing depth among donors. The authors judged a highly shared variant cluster likely a sequencing artifact. It emerged from a later analysis that several of the most significant clusters appeared to be linked to common viral pathogens.

The sample was PBMCs. The origin of this receptor is a woman aged 18-29 years in good health and CMV-seropositive.

As DNA, the CDR3 is TGTGCCAGCAGCTTAAGAGGCGCAGGGGGCGGCGAGCAGTACTTC. Protein product: CASSLRGAGGGEQYF. The chain employs TRBV7-3 and TRBJ2-7; 8 bases match TRBD1. The germline V gene has CDR1 SGHTA and CDR2 FQGTGA. The CDR3 is 15 residues long. Germline trimming cut 1 base from V and 6 bases from J; bases unmatched to any gene: 8.